The clone carrying this T cell receptor (beta chain) occurred once. This CDR3 has 19 residues. V shed 0 bases and J 1 base; nucleotides not matched to a gene: 7. Germline V gene sequence: CDR1 LNHNV, CDR2 YYDKDF (reference sequence). Authors' analysis steps: Amplification with reference gene primers provided the estimates of nucleated cell counts. The repertoire was sequenced with immunoSEQ multiplex PCR; TCRdb's copy has only in-frame clones and lacks some. V, J and clone size are those of that table, while D and trimming were read from the DNA. The table records about 31,000 clones, roughly nine tenths of them present only once. This sample stems from a study of blood T cell repertoires in COVID-19. Overall study context: Both acute and convalescent COVID-19 samples were obtained from the United States, Italy and Spain. T cells, B-cell-depleted T cells, or PBMCs provided the cDNA or gDNA that served as material.

The rearrangement uses TRBV15 and TRBJ2-2; the match to TRBD2 covers 11 bases. This TCR was recovered from a human donor in a cohort sampled during active COVID-19. The sequenced sample consisted of peripheral blood. The CDR3, as DNA: TGTGCCACCAGCAGAGATGGGGGACTAGCGGCACTGAACACCGGGGAGCTGTTTTTT. This encodes CATSRDGGLAALNTGELFF.